This TCR beta chain was recovered during a study of T cells in tumors after PD-1 blockade. The wider study: Some patients also took daily vismodegib 150 mg during anti-PD-1 treatment. Whole-study results and caveats: Only pre- versus post-treatment comparisons showed clonal replacement.

Turning to this clone: Its target is not known.

Indicated time point: second of two post-therapy site-matched biopsies about 2 months apart. Before and after PD-1 blockade, biopsies were collected from the same primary tumor site. Template: tumor biopsy or peripheral blood genomic DNA, roughly 550-6,500 ng per sample. CDR3 length: 14 residues. With V trimmed by 3 bases and J by 4 bases, 1 base remained unmatched. Germline V gives CDR1 KGHDR, CDR2 SFDVKD. Sequenced by immunoSEQ multiplex PCR; TCRdb stores in-frame clones only, minus some. The data show about 8,200 clones, with 62% seen just once and roughly 12% held by the top ten. The TCR originated in a human donor with basal cell carcinoma. The sample here was tumor tissue, taken after anti-PD-1 treatment. The chain joins TRBV24-1 to TRBJ1-5, with 8 nucleotides matching TRBD1. CDR3 in DNA: TGTGCCACCAGTGATGGGACAGGAAATCAGCCCCAGCATTTT. Translation: CATSDGTGNQPQHF.